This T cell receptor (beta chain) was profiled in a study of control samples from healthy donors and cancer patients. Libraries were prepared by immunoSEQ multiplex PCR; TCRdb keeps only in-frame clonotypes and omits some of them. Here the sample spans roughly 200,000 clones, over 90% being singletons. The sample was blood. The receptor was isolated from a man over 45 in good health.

For the CDR3, the DNA is TGTGCCAGCAGCTACCCTTTGCGGGGGGGCGCGGATGAGCAGTTCTTC. It yields the protein CASSYPLRGGADEQFF. The chain has TRBV5-8 and TRBJ2-1, with 9 positions matching TRBD2. With 3 bases clipped from V and 8 bases from J, the junction kept 12 bases outside the gene matches. From germline, CDR1 is SGHTS and CDR2 YDEGEE. The CDR3 is made up of 16 amino acids. Full variable domain (remainder filled in from reference TRBV5-8 and TRBJ2-1): EAGVTQSPTHLIKTRGQQATLRCSPISGHTSVYWYQQALGLGLQFLLWYDEGEERNRGNFPPRFSGRQFPNYSSELNVNALELEDSALYLCASSYPLRGGADEQFFGPGTRLTVL.